By sample share, the clone carrying this T cell receptor beta chain is medium-sized. The CDR3 has 14 amino acids. Germline-derived CDR1 and CDR2 are MNHNS and SASEGT. Between the trimmed V and J ends, which lost 2 bases and 1 base, there was a span of 8 bases. The data belong to a study of OX40 agonist ivuxolimab in advanced cancers. Study-wide background: Patients received ivuxolimab, an agonistic anti-OX40 (CD134) antibody.

Sequencing was performed with immunoSEQ multiplex PCR; in TCRdb, only in-frame clones are kept and a portion is missing. The sample contains 15,000 to 20,000 clones, about 90% of which appear only once. The clonotype was recovered from an adult with an advanced solid tumor such as melanoma, head and neck, liver or kidney cancer. The sample in question was CD4+ or CD8+ T cells sorted from blood, obtained in a trial of the OX40 agonist ivuxolimab. The chain joins TRBV6-1 to TRBJ1-1; no reliable D call. CDR3 sequence (DNA): TGTGCCAGCAGTGAAAGGGAGGAGAACACTGAAGCTTTCTTT. This gives the protein CASSEREENTEAFF.